This TCR beta chain was sequenced in a study of a mutant IDH1 vaccine in newly diagnosed glioma. The sample's time point: week 35, safety follow-up. What each vaccine dose contained was 300 ug of mutant IDH1 20-mer peptide, accompanied by topical imiquimod. At weeks 1, 3, 5, 7, 11, 15, 19 and 23, patients received a vaccination, eight in all. The donors had new WHO grade 3 or 4 astrocytomas; these were IDH1-mutant and ATRX-lost. This clone showed up just a few times. Its antigen is unknown. TCRdb's copy holds only in-frame clones and misses some; the assay was immunoSEQ multiplex PCR. This sample has approximately 60,000 clones; 85% to 90% occur once, and the top ten carry around 1.6%. Study results and caveats: Pseudoprogression seemingly bore no relation to changes in top peripheral T cell clonotypes.

V lost 8 bases and J lost 0, with 25 bases in between. The CDR3 consists of 18 residues. Germline CDR1 is SGHDT and CDR2 is YYEEEE. The V and J genes are TRBV5-6 and TRBJ2-3; a possible D gene is TRBD2 (7 bases). The material sequenced was PBMCs, taken from a glioma patient whose treatment included an IDH1 peptide vaccine. The receptor comes from a man aged 40-50 years with glioma. CDR3 DNA: TGTGCCAGGGGGGGGGCCACCCTGGTAGCGGGCAGCACAGATACGCAGTATTTT. It encodes CARGGATLVAGSTDTQYF.